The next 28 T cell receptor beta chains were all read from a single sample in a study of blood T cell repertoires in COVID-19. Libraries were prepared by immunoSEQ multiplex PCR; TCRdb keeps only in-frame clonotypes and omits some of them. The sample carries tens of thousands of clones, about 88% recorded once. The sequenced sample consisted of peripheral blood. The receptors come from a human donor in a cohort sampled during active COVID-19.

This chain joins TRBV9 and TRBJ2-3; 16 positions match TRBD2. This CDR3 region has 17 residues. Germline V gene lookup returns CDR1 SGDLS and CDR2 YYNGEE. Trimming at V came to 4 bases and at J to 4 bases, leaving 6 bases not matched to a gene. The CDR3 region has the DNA TGTGCCAGCAGCACTGGGACTAGCGGGAGGGCCGCAGATACGCAGTATTTT. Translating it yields CASSTGTSGRAADTQYF.

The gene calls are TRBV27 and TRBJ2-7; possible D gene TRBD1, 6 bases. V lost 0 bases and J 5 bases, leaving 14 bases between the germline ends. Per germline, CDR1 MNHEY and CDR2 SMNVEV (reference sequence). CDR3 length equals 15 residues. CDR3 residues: CASSLSPQGRDEQYF. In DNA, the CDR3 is TGTGCCAGCAGTTTATCGCCACAGGGTAGGGACGAGCAGTACTTC.

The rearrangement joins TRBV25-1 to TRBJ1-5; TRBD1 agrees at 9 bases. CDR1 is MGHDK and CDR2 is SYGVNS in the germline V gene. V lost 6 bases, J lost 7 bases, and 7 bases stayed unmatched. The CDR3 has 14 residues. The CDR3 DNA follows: TGTGCCAGCAGCGAACAGGGGGCGAGACAGCCCCAGCATTTT. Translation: CASSEQGARQPQHF. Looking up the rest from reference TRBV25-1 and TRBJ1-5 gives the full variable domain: EADIYQTPRYLVIGTGKKITLECSQTMGHDKMYWYQQDPGMELHLIHYSYGVNSTEKGDLSSESTVSRIRTEHFPLTLESARPSHTSQYLCASSEQGARQPQHFGDGTRLSIL.

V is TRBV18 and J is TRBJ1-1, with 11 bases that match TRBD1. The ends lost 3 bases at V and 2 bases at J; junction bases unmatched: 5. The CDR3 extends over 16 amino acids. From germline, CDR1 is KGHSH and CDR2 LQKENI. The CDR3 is CASSPRTGGGNTEAFF. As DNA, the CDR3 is TGTGCCAGCTCACCTCGGACAGGGGGCGGAAACACTGAAGCTTTCTTT.

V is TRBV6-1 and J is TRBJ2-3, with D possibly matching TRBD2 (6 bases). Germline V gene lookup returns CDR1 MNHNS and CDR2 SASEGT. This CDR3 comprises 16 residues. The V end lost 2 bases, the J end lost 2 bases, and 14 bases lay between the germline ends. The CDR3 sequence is CASSEPDAGYTDTQYF. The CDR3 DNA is TGTGCCAGCAGTGAACCTGATGCGGGGTACACAGATACGCAGTATTTT.

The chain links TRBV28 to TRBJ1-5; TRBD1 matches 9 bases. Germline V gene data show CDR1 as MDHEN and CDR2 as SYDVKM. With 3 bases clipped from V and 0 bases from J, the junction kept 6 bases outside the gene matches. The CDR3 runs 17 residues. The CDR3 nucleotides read TGTGCCAGCAGTTTCCAACAGGGGGCATATAGCAATCAGCCCCAGCATTTT. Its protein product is CASSFQQGAYSNQPQHF.

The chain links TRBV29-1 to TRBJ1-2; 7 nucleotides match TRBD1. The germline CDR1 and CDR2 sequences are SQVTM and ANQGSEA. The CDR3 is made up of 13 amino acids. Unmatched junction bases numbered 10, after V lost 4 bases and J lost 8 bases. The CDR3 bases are TGCAGCGTTGGGGACAGAGATATTGAGGGCTACACCTTC. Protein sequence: CSVGDRDIEGYTF.

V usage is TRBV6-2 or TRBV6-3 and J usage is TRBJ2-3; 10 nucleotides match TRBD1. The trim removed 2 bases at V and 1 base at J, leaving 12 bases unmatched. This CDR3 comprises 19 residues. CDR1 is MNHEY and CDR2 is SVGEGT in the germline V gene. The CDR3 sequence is CASSYPPGQGNLRTDTQYF. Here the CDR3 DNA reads TGTGCCAGCAGTTACCCGCCGGGACAGGGGAACCTCCGCACAGATACGCAGTATTTT.

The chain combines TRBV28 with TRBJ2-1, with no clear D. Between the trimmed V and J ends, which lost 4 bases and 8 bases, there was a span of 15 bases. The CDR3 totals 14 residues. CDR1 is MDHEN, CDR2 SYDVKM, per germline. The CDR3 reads CASSSRSVMHEQFF. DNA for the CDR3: TGTGCCAGCAGTTCCCGTTCGGTCATGCATGAGCAGTTCTTC.

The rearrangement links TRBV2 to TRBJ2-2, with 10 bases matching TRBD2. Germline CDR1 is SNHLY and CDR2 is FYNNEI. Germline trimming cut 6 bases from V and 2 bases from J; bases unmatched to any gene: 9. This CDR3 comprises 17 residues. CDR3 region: CASRPRTSGSNTGELFF. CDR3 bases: TGTGCCAGCAGGCCACGGACTAGCGGATCTAACACCGGGGAGCTGTTTTTT.

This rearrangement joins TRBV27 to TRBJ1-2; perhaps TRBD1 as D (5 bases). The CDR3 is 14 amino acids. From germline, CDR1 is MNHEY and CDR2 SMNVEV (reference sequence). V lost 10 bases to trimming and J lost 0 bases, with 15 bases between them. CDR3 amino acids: CATAGFPANYGYTF. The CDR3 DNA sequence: TGTGCCACAGCAGGGTTCCCAGCTAACTATGGCTACACCTTC.

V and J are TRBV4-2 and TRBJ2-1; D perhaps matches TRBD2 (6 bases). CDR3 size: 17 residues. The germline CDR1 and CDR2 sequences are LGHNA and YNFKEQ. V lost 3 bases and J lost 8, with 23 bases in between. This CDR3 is CASSQWAFTSSSDEQFF. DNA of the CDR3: TGTGCCAGCAGCCAGTGGGCCTTTACTAGCAGCAGCGATGAGCAGTTCTTC.

The CDR3 is CASSQPGGNTEAFF. The CDR3 nucleotides read TGCGCCAGCAGTCAACCGGGGGGGAACACTGAAGCTTTCTTT. The chain has TRBV23-1 and TRBJ1-1, with D possibly matching TRBD1 (5 bases). TRBV23-1 is filed as an ORF, its function uncertain. Deletions cut 2 bases from V and 1 base from J, with 8 bases between. This CDR3 comprises 14 residues.

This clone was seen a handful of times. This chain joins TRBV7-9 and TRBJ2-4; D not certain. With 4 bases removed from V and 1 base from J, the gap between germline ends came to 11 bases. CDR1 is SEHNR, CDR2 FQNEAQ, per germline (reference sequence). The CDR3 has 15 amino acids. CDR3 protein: CASSSYLLAKNIQYF. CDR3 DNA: TGTGCCAGCAGCTCCTACCTACTGGCCAAAAACATTCAGTACTTC.

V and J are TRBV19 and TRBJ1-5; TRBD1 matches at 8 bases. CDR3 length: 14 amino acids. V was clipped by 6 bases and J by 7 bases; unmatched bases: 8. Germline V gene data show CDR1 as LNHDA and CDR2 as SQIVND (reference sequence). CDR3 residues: CASRGTGGEQPQHF. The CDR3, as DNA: TGTGCCAGTAGAGGTACAGGGGGAGAACAGCCCCAGCATTTT.

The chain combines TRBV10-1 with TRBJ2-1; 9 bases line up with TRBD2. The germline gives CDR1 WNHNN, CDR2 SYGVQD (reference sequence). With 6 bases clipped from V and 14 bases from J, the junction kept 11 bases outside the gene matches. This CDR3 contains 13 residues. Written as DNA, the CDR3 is TGCGCCAGCAGCTCTTCACTCGGGACTAGCAAGTTCTTC. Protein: CASSSSLGTSKFF.

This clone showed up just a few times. For the CDR3, the DNA is TGTGCCACCCGGCCTGATCTAGCTACCTCCTACGAGCAGTACTTC. Translated: CATRPDLATSYEQYF. The rearrangement joins TRBV2 to TRBJ2-7, with D tentatively TRBD2 (5 bases). Germline V gene sequence: CDR1 SNHLY, CDR2 FYNNEI. This CDR3 is 15 amino acids long. The V end was cut by 10 bases, the J end by 0 bases, with 19 bases between.

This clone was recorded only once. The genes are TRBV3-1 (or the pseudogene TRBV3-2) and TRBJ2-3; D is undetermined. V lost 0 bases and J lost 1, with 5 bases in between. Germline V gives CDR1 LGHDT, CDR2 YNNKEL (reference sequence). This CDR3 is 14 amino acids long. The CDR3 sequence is CASSQETRTDTQYF. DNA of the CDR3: TGTGCCAGCAGCCAAGAGACTCGCACAGATACGCAGTATTTT.

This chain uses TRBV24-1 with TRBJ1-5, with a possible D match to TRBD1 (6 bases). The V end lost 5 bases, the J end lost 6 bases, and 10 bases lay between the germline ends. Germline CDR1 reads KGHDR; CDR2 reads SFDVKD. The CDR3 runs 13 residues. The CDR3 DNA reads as TGTGCCACCAGTGCGGGGGGGCGTCAGCCCCAGCATTTT. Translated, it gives CATSAGGRQPQHF.

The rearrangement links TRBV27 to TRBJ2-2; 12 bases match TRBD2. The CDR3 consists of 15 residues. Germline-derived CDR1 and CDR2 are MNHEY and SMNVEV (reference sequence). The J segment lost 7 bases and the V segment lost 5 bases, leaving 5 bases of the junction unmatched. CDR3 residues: CASSTGTSGHGELFF. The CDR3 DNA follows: TGTGCCAGCAGTACCGGGACTAGCGGGCACGGGGAGCTGTTTTTT.

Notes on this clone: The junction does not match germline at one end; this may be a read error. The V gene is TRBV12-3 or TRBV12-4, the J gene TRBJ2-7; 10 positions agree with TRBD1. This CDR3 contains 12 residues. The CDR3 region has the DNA TGTGCCAGCAGTTTTGGGACAGGGGAGACCAACTTC. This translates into CASSFGTGETNF.

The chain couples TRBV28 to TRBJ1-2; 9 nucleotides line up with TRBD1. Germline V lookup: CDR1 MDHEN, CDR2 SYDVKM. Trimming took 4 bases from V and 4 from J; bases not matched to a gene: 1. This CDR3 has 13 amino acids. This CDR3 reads CASSSTGGYGYTF. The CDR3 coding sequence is TGTGCCAGCAGTTCGACAGGGGGCTATGGCTACACCTTC.

The CDR3: CASSRGGSGNTIYF. The CDR3, as DNA: TGTGCCAGCAGCCGAGGGGGCTCTGGAAACACCATATATTTT. The chain is built from TRBV28 and TRBJ1-3; TRBD1 is a possible D gene (6 bases). There are 14 residues in the CDR3. V dropped 6 bases and J dropped 0 bases, with 9 bases sitting between them. In germline, CDR1 is MDHEN, CDR2 SYDVKM.

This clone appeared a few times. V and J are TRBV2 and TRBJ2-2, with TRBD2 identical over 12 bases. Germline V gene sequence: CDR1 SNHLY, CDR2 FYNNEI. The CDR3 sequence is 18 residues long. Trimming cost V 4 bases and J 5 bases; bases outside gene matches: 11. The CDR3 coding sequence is TGTGCCAGCAGTGGCCTCGAGACTAGCGGGAGAAGAACCGGGGAGCTGTTTTTT. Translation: CASSGLETSGRRTGELFF.

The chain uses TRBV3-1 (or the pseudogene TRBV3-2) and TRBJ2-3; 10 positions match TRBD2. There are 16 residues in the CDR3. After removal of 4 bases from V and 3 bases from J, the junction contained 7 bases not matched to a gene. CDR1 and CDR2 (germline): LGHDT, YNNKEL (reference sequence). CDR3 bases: TGTGCCAGCAGCCTGGGATCAGCGGGAGGGACAGATACGCAGTATTTT. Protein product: CASSLGSAGGTDTQYF.

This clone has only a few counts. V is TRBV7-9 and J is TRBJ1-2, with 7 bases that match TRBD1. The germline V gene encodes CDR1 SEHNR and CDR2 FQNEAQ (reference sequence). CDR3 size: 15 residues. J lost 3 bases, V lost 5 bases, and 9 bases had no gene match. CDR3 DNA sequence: TGTGCCAGCAGCAGACCGGGACAGAGCTACTATGGCTACACCTTC. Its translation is CASSRPGQSYYGYTF.

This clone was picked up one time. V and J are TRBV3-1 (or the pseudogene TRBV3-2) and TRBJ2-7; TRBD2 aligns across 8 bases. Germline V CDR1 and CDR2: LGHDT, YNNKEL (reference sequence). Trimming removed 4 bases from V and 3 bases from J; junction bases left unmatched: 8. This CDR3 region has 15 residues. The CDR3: CASSPGGLVFYEQYF. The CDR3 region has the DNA TGTGCCAGCAGCCCCGGGGGACTAGTTTTCTACGAGCAGTACTTC.

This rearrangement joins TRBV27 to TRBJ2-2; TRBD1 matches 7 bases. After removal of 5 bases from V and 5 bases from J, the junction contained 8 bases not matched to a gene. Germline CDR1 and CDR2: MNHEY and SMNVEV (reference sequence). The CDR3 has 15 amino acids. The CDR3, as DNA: TGTGCCAGCAGTCTAGCCGGGACAGCAACCGGGGAGCTGTTTTTT. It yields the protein CASSLAGTATGELFF.